These 20 T cell receptor beta chains came from one sample sequenced in a study of pediatric ulcerative colitis. One to two pinch biopsies were taken from the rectum during colonoscopy. TCRdb's copy holds only in-frame clones and misses some; the assay was immunoSEQ multiplex PCR. This repertoire shows roughly 18,000 clones, 74% found once; its top ten account for around 7%. Sequencing was performed on gut tissue. Source of these receptors: a boy aged 10-17 years with moderate ulcerative colitis.

This clone was seen more than once but under ten times. V is TRBV27 and J is TRBJ2-1; 8 nucleotides line up with TRBD2. J was trimmed by 1 base and V by 5 bases; bases with no gene match: 13. The CDR3 runs 18 residues. The germline gives CDR1 MNHEY, CDR2 SMNVEV (reference sequence). The CDR3 DNA follows: TGTGCCAGCAGTCCTCCAAGGCGGGAGGCGAGGTCCTACAATGAGCAGTTCTTC. As protein: CASSPPRREARSYNEQFF.

The J gene is TRBJ1-2, the V gene TRBV12-5, with D possibly being TRBD1 (5 bases). CDR3 length equals 14 residues. Germline CDR1 and CDR2: LGHNT and FRNRAP. Trimming pared 5 bases from V and 8 bases from J, leaving 18 bases between. CDR3 coding DNA: TGTGCTAGTGGTGGATTTGGCAGGGAAGACGGCTACACCTTC. Protein product: CASGGFGREDGYTF.

The genes are TRBV5-4 and TRBJ1-1; D is ambiguous. CDR3 length equals 13 residues. The V gene's germline CDR1 is SGHNT and CDR2 YYREEE (reference sequence). Trimming removed 0 bases from V and 1 base from J, with 4 bases in between. The CDR3 spells CASSLAWNTEAFF. In DNA, the CDR3 is TGTGCCAGCAGCTTGGCATGGAACACTGAAGCTTTCTTT. Supplemented by reference TRBV5-4 and TRBJ1-1, the full variable domain reads ETGVTQSPTHLIKTRGQQVTLRCSSQSGHNTVSWYQQALGQGPQFIFQYYREEENGRGNFPPRFSGLQFPNYSSELNVNALELDDSALYLCASSLAWNTEAFFGQGTRLTVV.

V and J are TRBV5-6 and TRBJ2-5; 8 nucleotides match TRBD2. Trimming took 4 bases from V and 2 from J; bases not matched to a gene: 7. Germline CDR1 SGHDT, CDR2 YYEEEE. The CDR3 covers 15 residues. This CDR3 is CASSRRTSKQETQYF. Here the CDR3 DNA reads TGTGCCAGCAGCCGGCGGACTAGCAAACAAGAGACCCAGTACTTC.

The chain couples TRBV9 to TRBJ2-1; D uncertain. Trimming removed 3 bases at V and 9 bases at J, with 13 bases between. Germline V gives CDR1 SGDLS, CDR2 YYNGEE. This CDR3 spans 13 amino acids. The CDR3 coding sequence is TGTGCCAGCAGCGCAGGCACCCCTGGTGAGCAGTTCTTC. As protein: CASSAGTPGEQFF.

The chain joins TRBV30 to TRBJ1-1; D possibly corresponds to TRBD1 (6 bases). CDR1 and CDR2 from the germline V gene are GTSNPN and SVGIG (reference sequence). The CDR3 is made up of 14 amino acids. V lost 0 bases to trimming and J lost 5 bases, with 13 bases between them. The CDR3 is CAWSVKGGGTEAFF. Written as DNA, the CDR3 is TGTGCCTGGAGTGTCAAAGGGGGTGGTACTGAAGCTTTCTTT.

This chain joins TRBV5-4 and TRBJ1-2, with D hard to call. CDR1 and CDR2 from the germline V gene are SGHNT and YYREEE (reference sequence). CDR3 size: 14 residues. Trimming left V 0 bases short and J 4 bases short, with 10 bases between. The CDR3 nucleotides are TGTGCCAGCAGCTTGGAGGATAGTATCTATGGCTACACCTTC. It codes for CASSLEDSIYGYTF. The variable domain in full, with the rest retrieved from reference TRBV5-4 and TRBJ1-2, is ETGVTQSPTHLIKTRGQQVTLRCSSQSGHNTVSWYQQALGQGPQFIFQYYREEENGRGNFPPRFSGLQFPNYSSELNVNALELDDSALYLCASSLEDSIYGYTFGSGTRLTVV.

The J gene is TRBJ1-5, the V gene TRBV6-5; TRBD1 matches at 7 bases. The V and J ends lost 4 bases and 3 bases, in that order; junction bases with no gene match: 9. Germline V gene sequence: CDR1 MNHEY, CDR2 SVGAGI. This CDR3 spans 16 amino acids. This CDR3 reads CASSSRQGEFNQPQHF. Here the CDR3 DNA reads TGTGCCAGCAGTTCGCGACAGGGAGAATTCAATCAGCCCCAGCATTTT.

The chain couples TRBV4-3 to TRBJ2-7; a weak D match, TRBD1 (6 bases). CDR3 length: 15 amino acids. Trimming cost V 4 bases and J 7 bases, with 20 bases left between them. Germline loops: CDR1 LGHNA, CDR2 YSLEER. Here the CDR3 DNA reads TGCGCCAGCAGCCCAGAAGGGACACCCGCGCGGGAGCAGTACTTC. Protein: CASSPEGTPAREQYF.

The gene calls are TRBV30 and TRBJ1-4, with no clear D. V was trimmed by 0 bases and J by 4 bases, leaving 6 bases between them. The CDR3 contains 13 residues. Germline-derived CDR1 and CDR2 are GTSNPN and SVGIG (reference sequence). The CDR3 DNA is TGTGCCTGGAGTGTCAGTTATAATGAAAAACTGTTTTTT. It is translated as CAWSVSYNEKLFF.

The V call is TRBV6-5, the J call TRBJ2-7; 8 bases fit TRBD1. V was pared by 1 base and J by 6 bases, with 8 bases of the junction left unmatched. In germline, CDR1 is MNHEY, CDR2 SVGAGI. This CDR3 region has 15 residues. The CDR3 sequence is CASSYYATGVGEQYF. Here the CDR3 DNA reads TGTGCCAGCAGTTACTATGCGACAGGGGTCGGCGAGCAGTACTTC.

The chain joins TRBV6-6 to TRBJ2-3; D uncertain. Germline V CDR1 and CDR2: MNHNY, SVGAGI (reference sequence). CDR3 length: 16 residues. V gave up 0 bases and J gave up 4 bases, with 14 bases separating them. The CDR3 loop reads CASSYSSAASSDTQYF. CDR3 DNA sequence: TGTGCCAGCAGTTACTCTTCCGCTGCTTCTTCAGATACGCAGTATTTT.

The V call is TRBV7-9, the J call TRBJ2-7, with 7 bases fitting TRBD1. CDR3 length equals 19 residues. CDR1 and CDR2 (germline): SEHNR, FQNEAQ (reference sequence). V shed 0 bases, J shed 3 bases, and the junction held 17 bases outside the gene matches. The CDR3: CASSLAETGARLLNYEQYF. The CDR3 bases are TGTGCCAGCAGCTTAGCGGAAACAGGGGCCAGGCTACTAAACTACGAGCAGTACTTC.

The chain employs TRBV10-2 and TRBJ2-5; D is unresolved. V gave up 5 bases and J gave up 3 bases, with 4 bases separating them. The CDR3 sequence is 11 residues long. Germline V gene sequence: CDR1 WSHSY, CDR2 SAAADI. The CDR3 DNA follows: TGCGCCAGCAGTCAGAAAGAGACCCAGTACTTC. Protein: CASSQKETQYF.

V is TRBV6-5 and J is TRBJ1-1; 7 nucleotides agree with TRBD1. J gave up 10 bases and V 4 bases, and 9 bases lay outside the gene matches. The CDR3 is 13 residues long. Per germline, CDR1 MNHEY and CDR2 SVGAGI. CDR3 sequence (DNA): TGTGCCAGCAGTTTGACAGGGCCGGGAGGAGCTTTCTTT. This encodes CASSLTGPGGAFF.

The chain couples TRBV18 to TRBJ1-6; D unclear. The V and J ends lost 3 bases and 6 bases respectively, with 12 bases between them. This CDR3 spans 15 amino acids. CDR1 is KGHSH, CDR2 LQKENI, per germline. The CDR3 DNA reads as TGTGCCAGCTCACCGGAATTAATTTCTAATTCACCCCTCCACTTT. Protein: CASSPELISNSPLHF.

This clone has more than one count but fewer than ten. This chain joins TRBV7-9 and TRBJ2-2; 9 bases agree with TRBD1. This CDR3 region has 14 residues. Germline V gives CDR1 SEHNR, CDR2 FQNEAQ (reference sequence). The junction had 2 bases not matched to a gene; V was cut back by 4 bases and J by 5 bases. The chain's CDR3 is CASSSGQGTGELFF. The CDR3 nucleotides are TGTGCCAGCAGCTCCGGACAGGGGACCGGGGAGCTGTTTTTT.

This clone showed up just once. The chain links TRBV2 to TRBJ2-5, with 11 positions matching TRBD2. Germline-derived CDR1 and CDR2 are SNHLY and FYNNEI. The length of the CDR3 is 13 residues. Trimming at V came to 8 bases and at J to 4 bases, leaving 3 bases not matched to a gene. The CDR3 loop reads CASVAGGRETQYF. CDR3 in DNA: TGTGCCAGCGTAGCGGGGGGGCGAGAGACCCAGTACTTC.

This chain connects TRBV19 to TRBJ1-2; 9 bases fit TRBD1. The CDR3 runs 15 residues. The junction had 7 bases not matched to a gene; V was cut back by 3 bases and J by 5 bases. Germline V lookup: CDR1 LNHDA, CDR2 SQIVND (reference sequence). The CDR3, as DNA: TGTGCCAGTAGTATGCCCGAACAGGGGGCGTATGGCTACACCTTC. Encoded protein: CASSMPEQGAYGYTF.

The rearrangement joins TRBV5-5 to TRBJ2-1; 12 bases map to TRBD2. The CDR3 spans 14 residues. J lost 15 bases, V lost 4 bases, and 11 bases had no gene match. The germline CDR1 and CDR2 sequences are SGHKS and YYEKEE (reference sequence). CDR3 loop: CASSLGTSGRDPFF. CDR3 sequence (DNA): TGTGCCAGCAGCCTCGGGACTAGCGGGCGGGACCCGTTCTTC.